The next 5 T cell receptor beta chains were all read from a single sample in a study of shared clonotypes between healthy human individuals. The method was immunoSEQ multiplex PCR; TCRdb's version includes in-frame clones alone and lacks a portion of them. The profile covers about 380,000 clones, with 95% to 97% appearing a single time and less than 0.35% taken by the ten largest. Specimen: memory CD8+ T cells sorted from blood. Noted subset: CD45RO+ cells pooled with CCR7-negative TemRA cells. All receptors come from a man aged 25-45 years in good health.

CDR3 in amino acids: CASSDRTDGRLSSYNEQFF. The CDR3 DNA is TGTGCCAGCAGTGACCGCACAGACGGGCGCCTAAGCTCCTACAATGAGCAGTTCTTC. The chain has TRBV28 and TRBJ2-1; D call uncertain. V was shortened by 5 bases and J by 0 bases, with 23 bases between the two germline ends. There are 19 residues in the CDR3. Germline V lookup: CDR1 MDHEN, CDR2 SYDVKM. The complete variable domain, with remaining parts taken from reference TRBV28 and TRBJ2-1, reads DVKVTQSSRYLVKRTGEKVFLECVQDMDHENMFWYRQDPGLGLRLIYFSYDVKMKEKGDIPEGYSVSREKKERFSLILESASTNQTSMYLCASSDRTDGRLSSYNEQFFGPGTRLTVL.

The CDR3 sequence: CASSLGLARTGELFF. The CDR3 DNA reads TGTGCCAGCAGCTTAGGACTAGCGAGAACCGGGGAGCTGTTTTTT. The chain couples TRBV5-4 to TRBJ2-2; 9 bases agree with TRBD2. Germline V CDR1 and CDR2: SGHNT, YYREEE (reference sequence). CDR3 length equals 15 residues. V shed 2 bases, J shed 5 bases, and the junction held 4 bases outside the gene matches.

The V gene is TRBV7-9, the J gene TRBJ2-1, with TRBD2 matching over 9 bases. CDR1 is SEHNR and CDR2 is FQNEAQ in the germline V gene (reference sequence). The CDR3 consists of 15 residues. With V trimmed by 3 bases and J by 6 bases, 6 bases remained unmatched. The CDR3 loop reads CASSLGGRALNEQFF. The CDR3 nucleotides read TGTGCCAGCAGCTTGGGCGGGAGGGCCCTCAATGAGCAGTTCTTC.

This clone was detected once. The chain uses TRBV6-5 and TRBJ2-7, with D possibly TRBD1 on 6 matching bases. CDR3 size: 14 residues. Germline V gene lookup returns CDR1 MNHEY and CDR2 SVGAGI. The V end was cut by 6 bases, the J end by 3 bases, with 15 bases between. The CDR3 DNA reads as TGTGCCAGCAGCAAGATTGGCAGGGGCTACGAGCAGTACTTC. Amino acid sequence: CASSKIGRGYEQYF.

CDR3 loop: CASSDAQGFRNEQYF. In DNA, the CDR3 is TGTGCCAGCTCAGACGCACAGGGTTTCAGGAACGAGCAGTACTTC. The chain recombines TRBV18 with TRBJ2-7, with D possibly TRBD1 on 6 matching bases. Trimming took off 5 bases at V and 5 bases at J, with 19 bases between the two ends. CDR3 length equals 15 residues. Germline loops: CDR1 KGHSH, CDR2 LQKENI.